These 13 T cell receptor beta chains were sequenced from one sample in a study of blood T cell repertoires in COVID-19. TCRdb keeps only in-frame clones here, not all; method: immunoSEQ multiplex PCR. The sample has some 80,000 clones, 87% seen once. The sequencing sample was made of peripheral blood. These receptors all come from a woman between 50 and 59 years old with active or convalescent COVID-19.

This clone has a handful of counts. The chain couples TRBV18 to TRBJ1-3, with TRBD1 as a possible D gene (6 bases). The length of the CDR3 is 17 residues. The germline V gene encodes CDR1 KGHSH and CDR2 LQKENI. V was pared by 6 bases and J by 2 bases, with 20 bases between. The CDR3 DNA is TGTGCCAGCTCCCGGAAAGGACAGCAGGGCCCTGGAAACACCATATATTTT. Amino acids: CASSRKGQQGPGNTIYF.

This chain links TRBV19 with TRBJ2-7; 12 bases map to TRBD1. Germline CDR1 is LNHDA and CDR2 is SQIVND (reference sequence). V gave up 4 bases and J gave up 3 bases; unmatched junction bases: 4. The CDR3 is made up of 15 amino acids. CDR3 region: CASSKGQGADYEQYF. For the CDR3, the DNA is TGTGCCAGTAGTAAGGGACAGGGGGCGGACTACGAGCAGTACTTC.

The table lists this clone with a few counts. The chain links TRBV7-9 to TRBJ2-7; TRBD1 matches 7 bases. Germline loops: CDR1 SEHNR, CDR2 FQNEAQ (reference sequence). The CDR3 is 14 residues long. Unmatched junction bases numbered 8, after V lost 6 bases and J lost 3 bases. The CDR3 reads CASSSGPGGYEQYF. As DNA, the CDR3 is TGTGCCAGCAGTTCCGGGCCAGGGGGCTACGAGCAGTACTTC.

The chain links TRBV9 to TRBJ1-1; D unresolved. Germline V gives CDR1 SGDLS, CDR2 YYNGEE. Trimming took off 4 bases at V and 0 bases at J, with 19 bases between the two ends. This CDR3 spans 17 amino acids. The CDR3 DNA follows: TGTGCCAGCAGCCCCCGGTCGGGTCGGGGTATGAACACTGAAGCTTTCTTT. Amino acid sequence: CASSPRSGRGMNTEAFF.

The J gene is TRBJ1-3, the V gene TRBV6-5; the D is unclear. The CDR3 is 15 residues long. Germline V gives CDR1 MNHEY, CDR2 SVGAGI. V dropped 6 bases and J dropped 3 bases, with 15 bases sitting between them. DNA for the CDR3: TGTGCCAGCAGCCTCGGGTTAAGAATTGGAAACACCATATATTTT. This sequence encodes CASSLGLRIGNTIYF.

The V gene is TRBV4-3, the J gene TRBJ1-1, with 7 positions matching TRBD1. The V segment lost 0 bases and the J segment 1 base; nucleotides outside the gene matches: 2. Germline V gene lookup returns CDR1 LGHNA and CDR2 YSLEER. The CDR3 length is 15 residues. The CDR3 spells CASSQDRGQNTEAFF. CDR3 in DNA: TGCGCCAGCAGCCAAGATAGGGGGCAGAACACTGAAGCTTTCTTT.

CDR3 nucleotides: TGCGCCAGCAGAGTGGGACTTGTCTACAATGAGCAGTTCTTC. Amino acids: CASRVGLVYNEQFF. The rearrangement joins TRBV5-1 to TRBJ2-1; D possibly corresponds to TRBD2 (6 bases). Germline lookup yields CDR1 SGHRS and CDR2 YFSETQ. V was trimmed by 5 bases and J by 3 bases, leaving 12 bases between them. CDR3 length: 14 amino acids.

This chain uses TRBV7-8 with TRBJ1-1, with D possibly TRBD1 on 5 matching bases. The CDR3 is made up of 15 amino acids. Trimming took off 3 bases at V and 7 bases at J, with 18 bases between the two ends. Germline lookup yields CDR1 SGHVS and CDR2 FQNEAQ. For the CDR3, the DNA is TGTGCCAGCAGCTTCAATGGGGGGGATGACTTTGAAGCTTTCTTT. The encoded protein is CASSFNGGDDFEAFF.

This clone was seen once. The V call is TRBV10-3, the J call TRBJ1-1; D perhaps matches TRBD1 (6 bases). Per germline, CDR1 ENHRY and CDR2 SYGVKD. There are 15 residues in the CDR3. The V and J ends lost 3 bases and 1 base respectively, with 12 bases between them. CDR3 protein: CAISDRGGSNTEAFF. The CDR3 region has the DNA TGTGCCATCAGTGATAGGGGGGGGTCGAACACTGAAGCTTTCTTT.

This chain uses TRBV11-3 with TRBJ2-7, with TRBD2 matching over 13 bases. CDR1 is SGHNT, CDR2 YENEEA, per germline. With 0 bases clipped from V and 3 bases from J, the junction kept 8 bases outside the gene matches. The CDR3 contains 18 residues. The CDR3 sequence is CASSLDRAGLAGFYEQYF. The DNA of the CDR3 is TGTGCCAGCAGCTTAGATAGGGCGGGACTAGCGGGGTTCTACGAGCAGTACTTC.

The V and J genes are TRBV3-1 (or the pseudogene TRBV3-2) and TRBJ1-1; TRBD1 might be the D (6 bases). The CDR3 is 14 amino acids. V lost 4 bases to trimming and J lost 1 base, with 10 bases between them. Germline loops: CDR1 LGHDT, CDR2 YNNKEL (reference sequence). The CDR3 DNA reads TGTGCCAGCAGCCGCGGGGGCGCGAACACTGAAGCTTTCTTT. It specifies CASSRGGANTEAFF.

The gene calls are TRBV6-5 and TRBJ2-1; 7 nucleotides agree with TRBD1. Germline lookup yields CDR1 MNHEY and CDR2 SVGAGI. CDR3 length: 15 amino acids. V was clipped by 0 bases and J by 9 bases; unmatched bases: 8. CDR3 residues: CASSYSSQGTGEQFF. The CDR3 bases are TGTGCCAGCAGTTACTCGTCACAGGGGACGGGTGAGCAGTTCTTC.

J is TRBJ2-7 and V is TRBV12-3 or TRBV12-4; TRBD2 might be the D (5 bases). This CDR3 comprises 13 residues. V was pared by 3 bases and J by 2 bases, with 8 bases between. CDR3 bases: TGTGCCAGCAGTTTCGGTAGCGCCTACGAGCAGTACTTC. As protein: CASSFGSAYEQYF.